This T cell receptor (beta chain) comes out of a study of control samples from healthy donors and cancer patients. Sequencing used immunoSEQ multiplex PCR; TCRdb keeps in-frame clones, though not all of them. Here the sample spans about 250,000 clones, about four fifths being singletons. The V gene end was trimmed by 4 bases and the J gene end by 5 bases; junction bases not matched to a gene: 6. This CDR3 spans 15 amino acids. Germline CDR1 SGHNT, CDR2 YYREEE (reference sequence). This receptor was obtained from a woman in her fifties or sixties with lung cancer. This chain joins TRBV5-4 and TRBJ1-6; 7 bases match TRBD1. Sequencing input: PBMCs. The CDR3 loop is CASSQPDRNNSPLHF. In DNA, the CDR3 is TGTGCCAGCAGCCAACCGGACAGGAATAATTCACCCCTCCACTTT. The whole variable domain, remainder taken from reference TRBV5-4 and TRBJ1-6, is ETGVTQSPTHLIKTRGQQVTLRCSSQSGHNTVSWYQQALGQGPQFIFQYYREEENGRGNFPPRFSGLQFPNYSSELNVNALELDDSALYLCASSQPDRNNSPLHFGNGTRLTVT.